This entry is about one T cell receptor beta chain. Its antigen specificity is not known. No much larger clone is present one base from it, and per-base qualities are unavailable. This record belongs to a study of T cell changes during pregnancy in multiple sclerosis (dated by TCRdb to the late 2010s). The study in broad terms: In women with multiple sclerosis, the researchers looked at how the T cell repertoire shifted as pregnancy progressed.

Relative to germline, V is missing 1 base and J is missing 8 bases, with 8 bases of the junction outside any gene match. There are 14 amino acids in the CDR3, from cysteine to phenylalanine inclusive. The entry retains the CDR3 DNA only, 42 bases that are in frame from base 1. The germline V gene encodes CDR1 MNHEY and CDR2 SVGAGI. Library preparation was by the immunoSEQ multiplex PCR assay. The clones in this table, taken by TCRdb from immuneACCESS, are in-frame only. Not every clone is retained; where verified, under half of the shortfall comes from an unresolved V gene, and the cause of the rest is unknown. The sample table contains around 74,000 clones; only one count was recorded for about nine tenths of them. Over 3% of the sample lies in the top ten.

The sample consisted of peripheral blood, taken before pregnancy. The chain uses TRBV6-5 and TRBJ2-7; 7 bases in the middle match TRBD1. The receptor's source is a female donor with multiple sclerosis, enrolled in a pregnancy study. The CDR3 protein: CASSYFTGTDKQYF. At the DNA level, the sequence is TGTGCCAGCAGTTACTTTACCGGGACAGATAAGCAGTACTTC.